Below, 22 T cell receptor beta chains from the same sample are listed, as sequenced in a study of vaccination and CD4 T cells after COVID-19. These TCRs' antigens remain unknown. An Oncomine TCR Beta short-read assay was used to sequence the DNA from cultured CD4+ T cells. From cultured CD4+ T cells, genomic DNA was extracted. TCRdb recomputed calls from the PCR reads with MiXCR, one row per CDR3 protein. The data contain some 8,000 distinct CDR3 sequences, under 45% of them seen just once; the ten biggest clones take up over 25%. Sample treatment: approximately 10-day PBMC culture with coronavirus spike peptide pools or control peptides (ViraFEST assay). CD4+ T cells of the unexposed donor were collected before the COVID-19 pandemic (2011-2018). Source material: CD4+ T cells from blood, cultured in vitro. All receptors come from a human donor in good health.

This clonotype has just a few counts. This sequence joins TRBV28 and TRBJ1-5; D gene unclear. Deletions cut 5 bases from V and 2 bases from J, with 7 bases between. CDR1 and CDR2 from the germline V gene are MDHEN and SYDVKM. The CDR3 runs to 13 residues. The CDR3 DNA reads as TGTGCCAGCAGTACATGGGGCAATCAGCCCCAGCATTTT. Its translation: CASSTWGNQPQHF.

This clonotype was seen a few times. J is TRBJ2-2 and V is TRBV7-9, with D perhaps assigned TRBD1 or TRBD2 (6 bases each). V lost 5 bases and J 6 bases, leaving 16 bases between the germline ends. Germline V lookup: CDR1 SEHNR, CDR2 FQNEAQ (reference sequence). The CDR3 extends over 15 amino acids. Here the CDR3 DNA reads TGTGCCAGCAGCCGGGGGCCAGCCGGGTCCGGGGAGCTGTTTTTT. Translating gives CASSRGPAGSGELFF.

This clonotype was detected a few times. The chain carries TRBV20-1 and TRBJ1-5; maybe TRBD1 (5 bases). The V end was cut by 0 bases, the J end by 5 bases, with 11 bases between. The CDR3 spans 14 residues. The germline V gene has CDR1 DFQATT and CDR2 SNEGSKA (reference sequence). CDR3 nucleotides: TGCAGTGCTAGAGATAAGGGGCCTGATCAGCCCCAGCATTTT. Amino acids: CSARDKGPDQPQHF.

The V and J genes are TRBV5-5 and TRBJ1-2; the D is unclear. CDR3 length: 14 residues. Germline CDR1 SGHKS, CDR2 YYEKEE (reference sequence). V was cut by 4 bases and J by 5 bases, with 15 bases left in between. CDR3 protein: CASSLWVRAYGYTF. CDR3 sequence (DNA): TGTGCCAGCAGCCTTTGGGTGAGGGCTTATGGCTACACCTTC.

The J gene is TRBJ2-5, the V gene TRBV23-1, with D perhaps being TRBD1 or TRBD2 (6 bases each). TRBV23-1 is an open reading frame, and its role is uncertain. This CDR3 region has 18 residues. The V gene lost 2 bases and the J gene lost 5 bases, with 24 bases spanning the gap. The chain's CDR3 is CASSQPGRGGRHVETQYF. In DNA, the CDR3 is TGCGCCAGCAGTCAACCCGGTCGTGGGGGGCGCCATGTGGAGACCCAGTACTTC.

V and J are TRBV4-2 and TRBJ2-7; weak D call: TRBD1 (6 bases). V was cut by 1 base and J by 3 bases, with 13 bases left in between. Germline loops: CDR1 LGHNA, CDR2 YNFKEQ. This CDR3 contains 15 residues. The CDR3 protein is CASSQATGGGYEQYF. The CDR3 DNA sequence: TGTGCCAGCAGCCAAGCAACTGGGGGCGGCTACGAGCAGTACTTC.

The genes are TRBV4-2 and TRBJ2-3; 12 positions agree with TRBD2. The trim removed 4 bases at V and 6 bases at J, leaving 8 bases unmatched. From germline, CDR1 is LGHNA and CDR2 YNFKEQ. The CDR3 covers 16 residues. CDR3 amino acids: CASSPGLAGRRDTQYF. The CDR3 bases are TGTGCCAGCAGCCCCGGACTAGCGGGAAGGAGGGATACGCAGTATTTT.

This chain connects TRBV11-3 to TRBJ2-3; 12 bases are shared with TRBD2. J was trimmed by 2 bases and V by 2 bases; bases with no gene match: 2. Germline CDR1 and CDR2: SGHNT and YENEEA. This CDR3 has 16 residues. The CDR3 bases are TGTGCCAGCAGCTTAAGACTAGCGGGAGTCACAGATACGCAGTATTTT. This codes for CASSLRLAGVTDTQYF.

In this sample, this clonotype turned up a few times. The chain couples TRBV24-1 to TRBJ1-1, with TRBD1 as a possible D gene (6 bases). CDR3 length equals 15 residues. Trimming stripped 4 bases from V and 3 bases from J, with 14 bases between. Germline CDR1 reads KGHDR; CDR2 reads SFDVKD. The CDR3 spells CATSDPSRGDTEAFF. In nucleotides, the CDR3 is TGTGCCACCAGTGACCCTAGCAGGGGAGACACTGAAGCTTTCTTT.

V is TRBV6-5 and J is TRBJ2-6, with TRBD1 matching over 12 bases. The CDR3 runs 17 residues. The germline CDR1 and CDR2 sequences are MNHEY and SVGAGI. Trimming removed 2 bases from V and 2 bases from J; junction bases left unmatched: 1. CDR3 DNA sequence: TGTGCCAGCAGTTACGGGACAGGGGGCACTGGGGCCAACGTCCTGACTTTC. This codes for CASSYGTGGTGANVLTF.

V and J are TRBV28 and TRBJ1-1, with D perhaps matching TRBD1 (5 bases). There are 13 residues in the CDR3. Germline V CDR1 and CDR2: MDHEN, SYDVKM. V was trimmed by 6 bases and J by 4 bases, leaving 12 bases between them. CDR3 residues: CASRVRGATEAFF. As DNA, the CDR3 is TGTGCCAGCAGGGTGAGGGGTGCCACTGAAGCTTTCTTT.

The J gene is TRBJ1-6, the V gene TRBV6-2 or TRBV6-3; 9 positions match TRBD1. Germline V lookup: CDR1 MNHEY, CDR2 SVGEGT. The CDR3 is made up of 14 amino acids. V lost 5 bases to trimming and J lost 11 bases; unmatched junction nucleotides: 7. CDR3 coding DNA: TGTGCCAGCAGTCTTGGGACAGGGTCCCCACCCCTCCACTTT. Translated: CASSLGTGSPPLHF.

In nucleotides, the CDR3 is TGTGCCAGCAGGCTCCATCCTCCCAACGACTACGAGCAGTACTTC. Its protein product is CASRLHPPNDYEQYF. The V and J genes are TRBV6-1 and TRBJ2-7; D uncertain. Trimming removed 6 bases at V and 3 bases at J, with 18 bases between. The CDR3 consists of 15 residues. Looked up from germline, CDR1 is MNHNS and CDR2 is SASEGT.

CDR3: CAISDRSSYEQYF. Here the CDR3 DNA reads TGTGCCATCAGTGACCGTAGCTCCTACGAGCAGTACTTC. The chain employs TRBV10-3 and TRBJ2-7; D gene uncertain. The V and J ends lost 3 bases and 0 bases respectively, with 6 bases between them. Germline V gene data show CDR1 as ENHRY and CDR2 as SYGVKD. This CDR3 contains 13 residues.

J is TRBJ2-1 and V is TRBV29-1; weak D call: TRBD2 (6 bases). The CDR3 sequence is 12 residues long. V was clipped by 6 bases and J by 6 bases, with 12 bases between them. Per germline, CDR1 SQVTM and CDR2 ANQGSEA. In nucleotides, the CDR3 is TGCAGCGTCCAGGCGGGACTCAATGAGCAGTTCTTC. The encoded protein is CSVQAGLNEQFF.

This clonotype appeared a few times. The rearrangement uses TRBV20-1 and TRBJ2-4, with D unresolved. V gave up 5 bases and J gave up 0 bases, with 5 bases separating them. This CDR3 comprises 12 residues. The germline gives CDR1 DFQATT, CDR2 SNEGSKA (reference sequence). The CDR3 DNA sequence: TGCAGTGCTCTGGAAGCCAAAAACATTCAGTACTTC. It is translated as CSALEAKNIQYF.

The table lists this clonotype with a few counts. This chain connects TRBV14 to TRBJ1-5, with a weak D call TRBD1 (6 bases). The CDR3 is 13 residues long. V lost 1 base, J lost 7 bases, and 8 bases lay in between. Germline loops: CDR1 SGHDN, CDR2 FVKESK. CDR3 in DNA: TGTGCCAGCAGCCAAGCCCAGGGGCAGCCCCAGCATTTT. This translates into CASSQAQGQPQHF.

This clonotype was counted between two and nine times. The chain uses TRBV10-3 and TRBJ1-6, with 9 bases lining up with TRBD1. The CDR3 totals 15 residues. Germline V gene lookup returns CDR1 ENHRY and CDR2 SYGVKD. V lost 6 bases and J lost 7; bases outside the gene matches: 7. This CDR3 reads CAIRTGQGMNSPLHF. CDR3 nucleotides: TGTGCCATCAGAACCGGACAGGGGATGAATTCACCCCTCCACTTT.

The genes are TRBV9 and TRBJ2-5, with a weak D call TRBD1 (5 bases). CDR1 is SGDLS, CDR2 YYNGEE, per germline. Trimming removed 0 bases from V and 4 bases from J, with 16 bases in between. This CDR3 has 16 residues. CDR3 amino acids: CASSVGSWGGGETQYF. The CDR3 region has the DNA TGTGCCAGCAGCGTAGGATCGTGGGGCGGTGGAGAGACCCAGTACTTC.

This clonotype was counted between two and nine times. The V call is TRBV29-1, the J call TRBJ2-3, with D unresolved. The CDR3 is made up of 11 amino acids. Germline V gives CDR1 SQVTM, CDR2 ANQGSEA. Between the trimmed V and J ends, which lost 4 bases and 4 bases, there was a span of 6 bases. The CDR3 DNA is TGCAGCGTTGTAACTGCAGATACGCAGTATTTT. Its translation: CSVVTADTQYF.

This clonotype showed up just once. This rearrangement joins TRBV7-3 to TRBJ2-3, with 12 bases matching TRBD2. The CDR3 is 16 residues long. Germline V gene sequence: CDR1 SGHTA, CDR2 FQGTGA. The junction had 5 bases not matched to a gene; V was cut back by 4 bases and J by 3 bases. The CDR3 spells CASSYLAGGPTDTQYF. DNA of the CDR3: TGTGCCAGCAGCTATCTAGCGGGAGGGCCAACAGATACGCAGTATTTT.

CDR3: CSASRTSRPYEQYF. As DNA, the CDR3 is TGCAGTGCTAGTCGGACTAGCCGCCCCTACGAGCAGTACTTC. V gene TRBV20-1 combines with J gene TRBJ2-7; 8 bases are shared with TRBD2. Germline V CDR1 and CDR2: DFQATT, SNEGSKA (reference sequence). This CDR3 comprises 14 residues. Germline trimming cut 3 bases from V and 2 bases from J; bases unmatched to any gene: 6.